This T cell receptor beta chain was identified in a study of OX40 agonist ivuxolimab in advanced cancers. Findings and caveats of the study: Doses of 0.1 to 3.0 mg/kg were accompanied by clonal expansion of CD4+ and CD8+ blood T cells by week 6.

Measured with immunoSEQ multiplex PCR; TCRdb has only the in-frame clones, and not every one. The sample lists 85,000 to 100,000 clones, around 85% occurring once. As regards this clone: The antigen remains unidentified.

The sample consisted of CD4+ or CD8+ T cells sorted from blood, taken in a trial of the OX40 agonist ivuxolimab. The TCR originated in an adult with an advanced solid tumor such as melanoma, head and neck, liver or kidney cancer.

Here the CDR3 reads CAWAAIPGQNQPQHF. The CDR3 DNA reads as TGTGCCTGGGCCGCTATACCGGGACAGAATCAGCCCCAGCATTTT. The chain recombines TRBV30 with TRBJ1-5; TRBD1 aligns across 7 bases. Trimming at V came to 5 bases and at J to 4 bases, leaving 11 bases not matched to a gene. The CDR3 has 15 amino acids. Germline assignment: CDR1 GTSNPN and CDR2 SVGIG (reference sequence).